These 31 T cell receptor beta chains were sequenced from one sample in a study of shared clonotypes between healthy human individuals. TCRdb's copy holds only in-frame clones and misses some; the assay was immunoSEQ multiplex PCR. Here the sample spans fewer than 2.5 million clones, over 85% being singletons. The source material was naive CD4+ T cells from PBMCs. Subset noted: CD45RA+ positively selected. These receptors all come from a young man in good health. Some clones in this sample may be carry-over from other donors' samples.

The rearrangement links TRBV7-2 to TRBJ2-7, with 7 bases lining up with TRBD2. Germline V gives CDR1 SGHTA, CDR2 FQGNSA. CDR3 length: 16 amino acids. Trimming took 0 bases from V and 7 from J; bases not matched to a gene: 12. The CDR3 reads CASSLAFADSGGEQYF. The CDR3, as DNA: TGTGCCAGCAGCTTAGCCTTTGCGGACTCCGGGGGGGAGCAGTACTTC. The variable domain in full, completed from reference TRBV7-2 and TRBJ2-7, reads GAGVSQSPSNKVTEKGKDVELRCDPISGHTALYWYRQSLGQGLEFLIYFQGNSAPDKSGLPSDRFSAERTGGSVSTLTIQRTQQEDSAVYLCASSLAFADSGGEQYFGPGTRLTVT.

Regarding this clone: Here the CDR3 omits its conserved ending phenylalanine or tryptophan, so a read error is the likely source. The DNA is left out, because the CDR3 cannot be placed on it with certainty; the CDR3 is given as TCRdb lists it. The chain uses TRBV6-4 and TRBJ2-7. Germline lookup yields CDR1 MRHNA and CDR2 SNTAGT. The CDR3 is made up of 11 amino acids, end residues included. The CDR3 is CASSDSGRRYL.

The chain is built from TRBV30 and TRBJ1-5, with D possibly matching TRBD1 (6 bases). V dropped 5 bases and J dropped 5 bases, with 13 bases sitting between them. CDR3 length: 13 residues. Germline V gene sequence: CDR1 GTSNPN, CDR2 SVGIG (reference sequence). DNA for the CDR3: TGTGCCTGGGGCCCGGACAGTTATCAGCCCCAGCATTTT. It yields the protein CAWGPDSYQPQHF.

This chain joins TRBV14 and TRBJ2-7, with D maybe TRBD1 (6 bases). Per the germline V gene, CDR1 is SGHDN and CDR2 is FVKESK. Between the trimmed V and J ends, which lost 1 base and 2 bases, there was a span of 15 bases. The CDR3 runs 16 residues. The DNA for the CDR3 is TGTGCCAGCAGCCAAGTTGGTACAGGGCCCACCTACGAGCAGTACTTC. This codes for CASSQVGTGPTYEQYF.

V is TRBV5-1 and J is TRBJ2-5, with 9 positions matching TRBD1. With V trimmed by 5 bases and J by 5 bases, 7 bases remained unmatched. This CDR3 comprises 14 residues. Germline-derived CDR1 and CDR2 are SGHRS and YFSETQ. The CDR3 here is CASRPGTGRETQYF. The CDR3 bases are TGCGCCAGCAGGCCCGGGACAGGGAGGGAGACCCAGTACTTC.

The gene calls are TRBV5-4 and TRBJ2-7; either TRBD1 or TRBD2 may supply D (5 bases each). Germline V lookup: CDR1 SGHNT, CDR2 YYREEE (reference sequence). The CDR3 spans 15 residues. Trimming took 1 base from V and 0 from J, leaving 11 bases between them. The CDR3 sequence is CASSLKDGTSYEQYF. CDR3 DNA: TGTGCCAGCAGCTTGAAGGACGGGACCTCCTACGAGCAGTACTTC.

Turning to this clone: This sample includes further DNA sequences coding for the same CDR3. This rearrangement joins TRBV6-5 to TRBJ1-3; D gene ambiguous. Germline V CDR1 and CDR2: MNHEY, SVGAGI. The V gene lost 9 bases and the J gene lost 0 bases, with 6 bases spanning the gap. This CDR3 comprises 12 residues. The CDR3: CASGPSGNTIYF. CDR3 sequence (DNA): TGTGCCAGTGGACCCTCTGGAAACACCATATATTTT.

The chain carries TRBV29-1 and TRBJ1-1; no clear D gene. The germline V gene encodes CDR1 SQVTM and CDR2 ANQGSEA. V was cut by 4 bases and J by 1 base, with 16 bases left in between. The CDR3 is 15 amino acids. CDR3 DNA: TGCAGCGTTGGCCCCGGACGGCTTGCGAACACTGAAGCTTTCTTT. Residues: CSVGPGRLANTEAFF.

This chain links TRBV5-1 with TRBJ1-1; D may be TRBD1 (6 bases). CDR1 is SGHRS and CDR2 is YFSETQ in the germline V gene. Trimming pared 4 bases from V and 6 bases from J, leaving 16 bases between. This CDR3 has 14 amino acids. CDR3 sequence reads: CASSDLQGGAEAFF. DNA of the CDR3: TGCGCCAGCAGCGACCTACAGGGTGGGGCTGAAGCTTTCTTT.

CDR3 sequence (DNA): TGTGCCAGTAGTATCGGCGACACGGCGAACACCGGGGAGCTGTTTTTT. The encoded protein is CASSIGDTANTGELFF. The J gene is TRBJ2-2, the V gene TRBV19; D gene unclear. The germline V gene encodes CDR1 LNHDA and CDR2 SQIVND (reference sequence). Trimming removed 3 bases at V and 0 bases at J, with 11 bases between. The length of the CDR3 is 16 residues.

This clone has only a few counts. The CDR3, as DNA: TGTGCCAGCAGTTTGTCTTGGAGGGGGGAACAGCCCCAGCATTTT. It encodes CASSLSWRGEQPQHF. V gene TRBV28 combines with J gene TRBJ1-5, with D possibly being TRBD1 (6 bases). Trimming removed 3 bases at V and 7 bases at J, with 16 bases between. Germline V CDR1 and CDR2: MDHEN, SYDVKM. The CDR3 spans 15 residues.

The rearrangement uses TRBV29-1 and TRBJ2-3, with D unclear. The CDR3 runs 13 residues. CDR1 SQVTM and CDR2 ANQGSEA come from the germline V gene. The ends were cut back, 1 base at V and 3 bases at J, with 8 bases in the middle. CDR3 residues: CSVEVGSTDTQYF. CDR3 bases: TGCAGCGTTGAAGTAGGTTCGACAGATACGCAGTATTTT.

The rearrangement uses TRBV2 and TRBJ1-3; maybe TRBD1 (5 bases). This CDR3 spans 12 amino acids. Trimming removed 7 bases from V and 1 base from J, with 5 bases in between. Germline V gene data show CDR1 as SNHLY and CDR2 as FYNNEI. DNA for the CDR3: TGTGCCAGCAAGGGGTCTGGAAACACCATATATTTT. Its translation is CASKGSGNTIYF.

About this clone itself: Sequence at one end of the junction differs from germline and may be a read error. This rearrangement joins TRBV4-1 to TRBJ1-5, with 7 bases lining up with TRBD1. Per the germline V gene, CDR1 is MGHRA and CDR2 is YSYEKL. This CDR3 contains 16 residues. CDR3 sequence (DNA): TGCGCCAGCAGCCAGATAACAGGGGATAGCAATCGGCCCCAGCATTTT. Translated, it gives CASSQITGDSNRPQHF.

The CDR3 here is CASSQQGAKNIQYF. Here the CDR3 DNA reads TGTGCCAGTAGCCAACAGGGAGCCAAAAACATTCAGTACTTC. V usage is TRBV19 and J usage is TRBJ2-4; tentative D call: TRBD1 (6 bases). Germline V gene lookup returns CDR1 LNHDA and CDR2 SQIVND (reference sequence). The CDR3 spans 14 residues. Trimming removed 6 bases at V and 0 bases at J, with 9 bases between.

This clone was detected once. The same CDR3 is also encoded by other DNA sequences in this sample. The chain combines TRBV7-8 with TRBJ1-1, with a tentative D call TRBD1 (6 bases). Trimming removed 0 bases from V and 1 base from J, with 6 bases in between. The germline CDR1 and CDR2 sequences are SGHVS and FQNEAQ. The CDR3 is made up of 14 amino acids. The DNA for the CDR3 is TGTGCCAGCAGCTTAGCAGGGGGGAACACTGAAGCTTTCTTT. Protein sequence: CASSLAGGNTEAFF.

On this clone itself: The sample has other DNA sequences that encode this CDR3 too. The V and J genes are TRBV18 and TRBJ2-7; D not resolved. From germline, CDR1 is KGHSH and CDR2 LQKENI. V gave up 3 bases and J gave up 3 bases, with 9 bases separating them. This CDR3 is built from 13 residues. CDR3 in amino acids: CASSPGQNYEQYF. The CDR3 region has the DNA TGTGCCAGCTCACCCGGGCAGAACTACGAGCAGTACTTC.

This sequence joins TRBV28 and TRBJ2-2, with 9 positions matching TRBD1. Germline V CDR1 and CDR2: MDHEN, SYDVKM. This CDR3 has 14 amino acids. V dropped 7 bases and J dropped 6; count of bases not matched to a gene: 6. The CDR3 DNA sequence: TGTGCCAGCATTATTGGGACAGGGTCCGGGGAGCTGTTTTTT. It codes for CASIIGTGSGELFF.

V usage is TRBV10-3 and J usage is TRBJ2-3; maybe TRBD2 (6 bases). Germline CDR1 reads ENHRY; CDR2 reads SYGVKD. This CDR3 is 13 amino acids long. Trimming pared 10 bases from V and 6 bases from J, leaving 17 bases between. DNA for the CDR3: TGTGCCAGCGCGGGAACGGAGCGGGATACGCAGTATTTT. Its translation: CASAGTERDTQYF.

The sample holds a few counts of this clone. At the DNA level, this CDR3 is encoded by other sequences in the same sample as well. The chain combines TRBV20-1 with TRBJ1-1; D unclear. Germline assignment: CDR1 DFQATT and CDR2 SNEGSKA (reference sequence). V gave up 6 bases and J gave up 8 bases, with 4 bases separating them. This CDR3 has 8 amino acids. The CDR3 DNA reads TGCAGTGCCGAGGAAGCTTTCTTT. Its protein is CSAEEAFF.

The rearrangement joins TRBV6-1 to TRBJ1-5, with D uncertain. Germline CDR1 and CDR2: MNHNS and SASEGT. This CDR3 contains 15 residues. Trimming took 1 base from V and 0 from J, leaving 7 bases between them. CDR3 sequence: CASSEVPHSNQPQHF. The CDR3 bases are TGTGCCAGCAGTGAAGTACCCCATAGCAATCAGCCCCAGCATTTT.

V gene TRBV7-2 combines with J gene TRBJ2-1; 8 nucleotides line up with TRBD2. Per germline, CDR1 SGHTA and CDR2 FQGNSA. The CDR3 runs to 15 residues. V lost 5 bases to trimming and J lost 4 bases; unmatched junction nucleotides: 7. CDR3 sequence: CASSPDSGVYNEQFF. The CDR3 region has the DNA TGTGCCAGCAGCCCCGATAGCGGGGTTTACAATGAGCAGTTCTTC.

The chain couples TRBV28 to TRBJ1-2, with D unclear. V was shortened by 3 bases and J by 4 bases, with 12 bases between the two germline ends. Germline V gives CDR1 MDHEN, CDR2 SYDVKM. CDR3 length: 14 residues. The CDR3 sequence: CASSFGSKFYGYTF. The CDR3 coding sequence is TGTGCCAGCAGTTTTGGGTCGAAATTCTATGGCTACACCTTC.

This clone was observed a single time. The chain has TRBV6-5 and TRBJ2-5; 9 nucleotides line up with TRBD1. Gene TRBJ2-7 matches the end of the DNA better, so the J call may be wrong. Germline V CDR1 and CDR2: MNHEY, SVGAGI. The CDR3 contains 15 residues. The CDR3 DNA is TGTGCCAGCAGTTACGACGACAGGGGGAGATACGAGCAGTACTTC. The encoded protein is CASSYDDRGRYEQYF.

This chain connects TRBV29-1 to TRBJ2-3, with TRBD1 matching 7 bases. The CDR3 runs to 13 residues. Germline CDR1 is SQVTM and CDR2 is ANQGSEA. V lost 7 bases and J lost 3; bases outside the gene matches: 7. Here the CDR3 reads CSGRTGSTDTQYF. Here the CDR3 DNA reads TGCAGCGGGCGGACAGGTTCGACAGATACGCAGTATTTT.

The rearrangement uses TRBV7-8 and TRBJ2-7, with a weak D call TRBD2 (6 bases). V gave up 5 bases and J gave up 6 bases, with 17 bases separating them. From germline, CDR1 is SGHVS and CDR2 FQNEAQ. CDR3 size: 14 residues. The CDR3 region has the DNA TGTGCCAGCAGCAGACTCCGGGACTCGACCGAGCAGTACTTC. Its protein is CASSRLRDSTEQYF.

The chain uses TRBV5-4 and TRBJ2-1, with D tentatively TRBD1 (6 bases). Germline-derived CDR1 and CDR2 are SGHNT and YYREEE (reference sequence). V gave up 4 bases and J gave up 2 bases, with 13 bases separating them. The CDR3 runs 15 residues. As DNA, the CDR3 is TGTGCCAGCAGCCCACAGGGTTTCACCTACAATGAGCAGTTCTTC. It yields the protein CASSPQGFTYNEQFF. The variable domain in full, with the rest retrieved from reference TRBV5-4 and TRBJ2-1, is ETGVTQSPTHLIKTRGQQVTLRCSSQSGHNTVSWYQQALGQGPQFIFQYYREEENGRGNFPPRFSGLQFPNYSSELNVNALELDDSALYLCASSPQGFTYNEQFFGPGTRLTVL.

This chain links TRBV28 with TRBJ2-7, with unresolved D. Between the trimmed V and J ends, which lost 3 bases and 3 bases, there was a span of 18 bases. This CDR3 is 16 amino acids long. Germline V gives CDR1 MDHEN, CDR2 SYDVKM. CDR3 sequence: CASSFQVSPRFYEQYF. The CDR3 DNA is TGTGCCAGCAGTTTTCAGGTTAGCCCACGCTTCTACGAGCAGTACTTC. Complete variable domain (other parts from reference TRBV28 and TRBJ2-7): DVKVTQSSRYLVKRTGEKVFLECVQDMDHENMFWYRQDPGLGLRLIYFSYDVKMKEKGDIPEGYSVSREKKERFSLILESASTNQTSMYLCASSFQVSPRFYEQYFGPGTRLTVT.

The chain couples TRBV19 to TRBJ2-1, with TRBD2 identical over 8 bases. The germline CDR1 and CDR2 sequences are LNHDA and SQIVND (reference sequence). Germline trimming cut 4 bases from V and 7 bases from J; bases unmatched to any gene: 9. CDR3 length: 15 amino acids. CDR3 DNA: TGTGCCAGTAGTACCCCGGGACTAGGCATTAATGAGCAGTTCTTC. It translates to CASSTPGLGINEQFF.

The chain couples TRBV19 to TRBJ1-4; D ambiguous. V gave up 6 bases and J gave up 4 bases, with 6 bases separating them. Per the germline V gene, CDR1 is LNHDA and CDR2 is SQIVND (reference sequence). The CDR3 runs 12 residues. The CDR3 loop is CASRKYNEKLFF. The CDR3 coding sequence is TGTGCCAGTAGAAAGTATAATGAAAAACTGTTTTTT.

J is TRBJ1-2 and V is TRBV28, with a possible D match to TRBD1 (6 bases). CDR3 length: 15 residues. Germline V lookup: CDR1 MDHEN, CDR2 SYDVKM. Trimming stripped 7 bases from V and 4 bases from J, with 19 bases between. CDR3 sequence reads: CASMSPRRGGYGYTF. In nucleotides, the CDR3 is TGTGCCAGCATGTCGCCACGCAGGGGTGGCTATGGCTACACCTTC.